A single sample is the source of the 17 T cell receptor beta chains below, sequenced in a study of blood T cell repertoires in COVID-19. Clones were sequenced by immunoSEQ multiplex PCR, and TCRdb holds only the in-frame ones, with some missing. The sample lists a few hundred thousand clones; 86% were seen once. Material for sequencing was PBMCs or T cells enriched from blood (not recorded which). Source of these receptors: a woman aged 40 to 50 with acute COVID-19.

On this clone: The sample has other DNA sequences that encode this CDR3 too. This chain joins TRBV3-1 (or the pseudogene TRBV3-2) and TRBJ1-5, with 9 bases matching TRBD1. The CDR3 is 15 residues long. Looked up from germline, CDR1 is LGHDT and CDR2 is YNNKEL (reference sequence). Trimming at V came to 4 bases and at J to 4 bases, leaving 5 bases not matched to a gene. The CDR3 region is CASSLTGTGNQPQHF. The CDR3 DNA sequence: TGTGCCAGCAGCCTCACCGGGACAGGGAATCAGCCCCAGCATTTT.

This clone came up a few times. The V gene is TRBV5-1, the J gene TRBJ1-6; D is unclear. This CDR3 is 15 amino acids long. The germline CDR1 and CDR2 sequences are SGHRS and YFSETQ. The V end was cut by 7 bases, the J end by 7 bases, with 18 bases between. The CDR3 reads CASAFAGTLNSPLHF. The CDR3 DNA reads as TGCGCCAGCGCATTCGCGGGAACACTAAATTCACCCCTCCACTTT.

This clone showed up just a few times. Other DNA sequences of this sample code for an identical CDR3. This chain uses TRBV2 with TRBJ2-2; TRBD2 matches at 11 bases. This CDR3 is 15 amino acids long. Germline CDR1 and CDR2: SNHLY and FYNNEI. Trimming at V came to 3 bases and at J to 5 bases, leaving 2 bases not matched to a gene. CDR3 sequence: CASSETSGKTGELFF. CDR3 DNA: TGTGCCAGCAGTGAGACTAGCGGGAAGACCGGGGAGCTGTTTTTT.

J is TRBJ1-1 and V is TRBV5-1; a weak D match, TRBD1 (5 bases). The CDR3 has 15 amino acids. V was cut by 5 bases and J by 6 bases, with 20 bases left in between. Germline loops: CDR1 SGHRS, CDR2 YFSETQ. The chain's CDR3 is CASRLGASTGSEAFF. The DNA of the CDR3 is TGCGCCAGCAGGCTTGGGGCCAGTACCGGTTCTGAAGCTTTCTTT.

The chain is built from TRBV19 and TRBJ2-7; 12 bases agree with TRBD1. Germline CDR1 reads LNHDA; CDR2 reads SQIVND (reference sequence). CDR3 length: 16 amino acids. V lost 3 bases, J lost 6 bases, and 9 bases stayed unmatched. CDR3 residues: CASSMGRDRGQIEQYF. The CDR3 region has the DNA TGTGCCAGTAGTATGGGTCGGGACAGGGGGCAAATCGAGCAGTACTTC.

The chain employs TRBV6-6 and TRBJ1-4; possibly TRBD1 for D (5 bases). The CDR3 sequence is 15 residues long. V gave up 3 bases and J gave up 2 bases, with 10 bases separating them. CDR1 and CDR2 from the germline V gene are MNHNY and SVGAGI (reference sequence). The CDR3 coding sequence is TGTGCCAGCAGTTATGGACAAACTACTAATGAAAAACTGTTTTTT. Its translation: CASSYGQTTNEKLFF.

The chain uses TRBV7-2 and TRBJ2-1; D is ambiguous. Trimming cost V 1 base and J 6 bases, with 10 bases left between them. The CDR3 runs 14 residues. Germline CDR1 and CDR2: SGHTA and FQGNSA. The CDR3 is CASSLVYSSNEQFF. The DNA of the CDR3 is TGTGCCAGCAGCTTAGTTTACAGCTCCAATGAGCAGTTCTTC.

The chain couples TRBV5-8 to TRBJ1-2; TRBD1 aligns across 9 bases. Germline-derived CDR1 and CDR2 are SGHTS and YDEGEE. The CDR3 totals 15 residues. V dropped 2 bases and J dropped 8; count of bases not matched to a gene: 10. CDR3 DNA sequence: TGTGCCAGCAGCTTATCTGGGACAGGGTTCCGCGGCTACACCTTC. Protein: CASSLSGTGFRGYTF.

The rearrangement links TRBV5-5 to TRBJ2-3; 12 positions agree with TRBD2. The CDR3 contains 15 residues. Germline CDR1 reads SGHKS; CDR2 reads YYEKEE (reference sequence). The junction had 5 bases not matched to a gene; V was cut back by 5 bases and J by 4 bases. CDR3 in amino acids: CASSPLAGGSDTQYF. CDR3 DNA: TGTGCCAGCAGTCCCCTAGCGGGAGGGTCAGATACGCAGTATTTT.

The V and J genes are TRBV24-1 and TRBJ2-2, with 7 bases lining up with TRBD1. The CDR3 consists of 18 residues. Germline assignment: CDR1 KGHDR and CDR2 SFDVKD. V was clipped by 0 bases and J by 1 base; unmatched bases: 7. The CDR3 nucleotides read TGTGCCACCAGTGATTTGCCAGCGACAGGGAGGAACACCGGGGAGCTGTTTTTT. It encodes CATSDLPATGRNTGELFF.

This chain uses TRBV9 with TRBJ2-5; 8 nucleotides align to TRBD2. The CDR3 has 15 residues. The trim removed 0 bases at V and 5 bases at J, leaving 6 bases unmatched. Germline values: CDR1 SGDLS, CDR2 YYNGEE. The CDR3 loop is CASSVGTSREETQYF. For the CDR3, the DNA is TGTGCCAGCAGCGTAGGGACTAGCAGGGAGGAGACCCAGTACTTC.

This chain links TRBV5-1 with TRBJ2-2, with 12 bases that match TRBD2. The trim removed 6 bases at V and 3 bases at J, leaving 6 bases unmatched. The V gene's germline CDR1 is SGHRS and CDR2 YFSETQ. This CDR3 contains 16 residues. The CDR3 spells CASTELAGGDTGELFF. CDR3 coding DNA: TGCGCCAGCACCGAACTAGCGGGAGGAGACACCGGGGAGCTGTTTTTT.

This clone was observed a single time. The V call is TRBV28, the J call TRBJ1-2; perhaps TRBD1 as D (5 bases). CDR1 is MDHEN, CDR2 SYDVKM, per germline. Trimming shortened V by 5 bases and J by 8 bases, and 24 bases separated the two germline ends. The CDR3 extends over 16 amino acids. CDR3 loop: CASSPPAAGLFRGYTF. The CDR3 DNA reads as TGTGCCAGCAGTCCCCCCGCGGCAGGGCTTTTTCGGGGCTACACCTTC.

This chain connects TRBV29-1 to TRBJ1-2, with D unclear. Looked up from germline, CDR1 is SQVTM and CDR2 is ANQGSEA. V was clipped by 7 bases and J by 2 bases, with 11 bases between them. The CDR3 sequence is 12 residues long. The chain's CDR3 is CSANTPNYGYTF. Written as DNA, the CDR3 is TGCAGCGCGAACACGCCGAACTATGGCTACACCTTC.

CDR3 amino acids: CASSQMGGRAYEQYF. CDR3 nucleotides: TGTGCCAGCAGCCAAATGGGCGGGAGGGCCTACGAGCAGTACTTC. The V gene is TRBV3-1 (or the pseudogene TRBV3-2), the J gene TRBJ2-7, with 9 bases that match TRBD2. The CDR3 has 15 amino acids. The V gene end was trimmed by 2 bases and the J gene end by 2 bases; junction bases not matched to a gene: 4. The V gene's germline CDR1 is LGHDT and CDR2 YNNKEL (reference sequence).

The gene calls are TRBV9 and TRBJ2-1; 7 nucleotides agree with TRBD1. The CDR3 length is 15 residues. Trimming removed 4 bases from V and 3 bases from J; junction bases left unmatched: 7. Germline V gene data show CDR1 as SGDLS and CDR2 as YYNGEE. DNA for the CDR3: TGTGCCAGCAGCAAAACAGGGGCGGTCTACAATGAGCAGTTCTTC. This codes for CASSKTGAVYNEQFF.

This chain connects TRBV6-2 or TRBV6-3 to TRBJ2-2; D ambiguous. V shed 2 bases and J shed 10 bases, with 11 bases lying between them. Germline values: CDR1 MNHEY, CDR2 SVGEGT. This CDR3 has 13 amino acids. CDR3 coding DNA: TGTGCCAGCAGTTACCTAGAGGTCGCGGAGCTGTTTTTT. Translated: CASSYLEVAELFF.